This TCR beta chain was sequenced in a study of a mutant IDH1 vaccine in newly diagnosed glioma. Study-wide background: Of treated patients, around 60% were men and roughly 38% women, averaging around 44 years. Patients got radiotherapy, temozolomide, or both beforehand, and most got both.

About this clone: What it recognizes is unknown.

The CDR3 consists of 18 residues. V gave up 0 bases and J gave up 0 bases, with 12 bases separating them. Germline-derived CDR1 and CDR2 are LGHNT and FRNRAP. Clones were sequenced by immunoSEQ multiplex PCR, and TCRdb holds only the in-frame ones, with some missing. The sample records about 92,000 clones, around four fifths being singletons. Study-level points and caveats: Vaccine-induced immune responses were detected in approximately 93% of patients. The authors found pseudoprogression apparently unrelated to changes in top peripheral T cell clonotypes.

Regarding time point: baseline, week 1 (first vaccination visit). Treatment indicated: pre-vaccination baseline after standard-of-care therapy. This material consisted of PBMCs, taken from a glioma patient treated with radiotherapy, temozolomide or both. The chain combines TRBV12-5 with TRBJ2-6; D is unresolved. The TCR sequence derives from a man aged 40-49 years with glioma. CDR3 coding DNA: TGTGCTAGTGGTTTGGTAAATCCGGTAAACTCTGGGGCCAACGTCCTGACTTTC. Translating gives CASGLVNPVNSGANVLTF.